This T cell receptor (beta chain) emerged from a study of blood T cell repertoires in COVID-19. Authors' processing steps: Amplification of reference gene primers provided the estimated nucleated cell counts. Assay used: immunoSEQ multiplex PCR; TCRdb lists only in-frame clones, some missing. Clone size and the V and J calls come from that table; the DNA yielded D and trimming. The table shows roughly 270,000 clones, with approximately 86% occurring only once. CDR1 is MNHEY and CDR2 is SVGEGT in the germline V gene. The CDR3 totals 17 residues. V lost 3 bases to trimming and J lost 0 bases; unmatched junction nucleotides: 7.

The chain employs TRBV6-2 or TRBV6-3 and TRBJ2-1; 8 bases fit TRBD1. This receptor was obtained from a man younger than 30 with active or convalescent COVID-19. The sample was peripheral blood. CDR3 protein: CASSYQGAVSSYNEQFF. CDR3 bases: TGTGCCAGCAGTTATCAGGGGGCGGTCAGCTCCTACAATGAGCAGTTCTTC.